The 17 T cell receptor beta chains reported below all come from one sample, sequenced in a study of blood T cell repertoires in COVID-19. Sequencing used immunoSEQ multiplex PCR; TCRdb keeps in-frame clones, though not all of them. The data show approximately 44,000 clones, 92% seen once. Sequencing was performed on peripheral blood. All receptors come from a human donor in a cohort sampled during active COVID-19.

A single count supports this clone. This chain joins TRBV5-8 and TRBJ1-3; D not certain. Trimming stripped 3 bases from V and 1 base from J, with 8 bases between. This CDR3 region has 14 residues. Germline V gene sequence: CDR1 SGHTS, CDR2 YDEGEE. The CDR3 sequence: CASSWGVSGNTIYF. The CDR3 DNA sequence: TGTGCCAGCAGCTGGGGAGTTTCTGGAAACACCATATATTTT.

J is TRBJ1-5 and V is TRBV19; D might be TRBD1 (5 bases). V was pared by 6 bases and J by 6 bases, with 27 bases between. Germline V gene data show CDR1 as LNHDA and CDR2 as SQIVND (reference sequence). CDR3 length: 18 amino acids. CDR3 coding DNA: TGTGCCAGTAGCTCAGAAGGGAAGCTCGCGGGGGACGGTCAGCCCCAGCATTTT. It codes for CASSSEGKLAGDGQPQHF.

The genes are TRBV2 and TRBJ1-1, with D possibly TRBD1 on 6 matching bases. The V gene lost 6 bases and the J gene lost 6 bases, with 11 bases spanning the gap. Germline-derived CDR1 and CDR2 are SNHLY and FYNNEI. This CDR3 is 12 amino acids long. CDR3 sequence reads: CASRLQGAEAFF. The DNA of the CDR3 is TGTGCCAGCAGGCTACAGGGTGCTGAAGCTTTCTTT. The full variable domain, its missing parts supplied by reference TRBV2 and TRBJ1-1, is EPEVTQTPSHQVTQMGQEVILRCVPISNHLYFYWYRQILGQKVEFLVSFYNNEISEKSEIFDDQFSVERPDGSNFTLKIRSTKLEDSAMYFCASRLQGAEAFFGQGTRLTVV.

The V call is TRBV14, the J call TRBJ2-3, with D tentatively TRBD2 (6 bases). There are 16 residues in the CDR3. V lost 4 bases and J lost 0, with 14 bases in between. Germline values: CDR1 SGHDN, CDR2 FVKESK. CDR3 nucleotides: TGTGCCAGCAGCCGGGGATTGGGGACTAGCACAGATACGCAGTATTTT. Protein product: CASSRGLGTSTDTQYF.

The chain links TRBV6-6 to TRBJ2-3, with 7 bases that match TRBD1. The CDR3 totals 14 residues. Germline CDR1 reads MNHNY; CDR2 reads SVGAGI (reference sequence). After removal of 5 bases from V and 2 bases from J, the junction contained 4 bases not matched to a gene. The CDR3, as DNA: TGTGCCAGCAGTATCGGACAGGACACAGATACGCAGTATTTT. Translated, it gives CASSIGQDTDTQYF.

For the CDR3, the DNA is TGCGCCAGCAGCGGCGGGACTAGCGGGGATACTTATCAGGAGACCCAGTACTTC. Translating gives CASSGGTSGDTYQETQYF. V and J are TRBV5-1 and TRBJ2-5; 13 bases align to TRBD2. The CDR3 extends over 18 amino acids. The V gene end was trimmed by 4 bases and the J gene end by 5 bases; junction bases not matched to a gene: 14. Per germline, CDR1 SGHRS and CDR2 YFSETQ. Filled out from reference TRBV5-1 and TRBJ2-5, the complete variable domain reads KAGVTQTPRYLIKTRGQQVTLSCSPISGHRSVSWYQQTPGQGLQFLFEYFSETQRNKGNFPGRFSGRQFSNSRSEMNVSTLELGDSALYLCASSGGTSGDTYQETQYFGPGTRLLVL.

CDR3 region: CAWAGGPLNIQETQYF. The CDR3 DNA sequence: TGTGCCTGGGCCGGGGGGCCTCTCAACATACAAGAGACCCAGTACTTC. This chain joins TRBV30 and TRBJ2-5, with D perhaps TRBD2 (7 bases). Trimming pared 5 bases from V and 2 bases from J, leaving 21 bases between. CDR1 and CDR2 from the germline V gene are GTSNPN and SVGIG (reference sequence). The CDR3 contains 16 residues.

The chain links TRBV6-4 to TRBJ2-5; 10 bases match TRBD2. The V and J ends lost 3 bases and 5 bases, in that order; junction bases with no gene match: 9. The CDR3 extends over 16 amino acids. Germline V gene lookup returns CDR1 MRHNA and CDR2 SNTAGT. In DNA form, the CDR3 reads TGTGCCAGCAGTGAGAGCGGGGGGGCCGTAGGGGAGACCCAGTACTTC. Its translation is CASSESGGAVGETQYF.

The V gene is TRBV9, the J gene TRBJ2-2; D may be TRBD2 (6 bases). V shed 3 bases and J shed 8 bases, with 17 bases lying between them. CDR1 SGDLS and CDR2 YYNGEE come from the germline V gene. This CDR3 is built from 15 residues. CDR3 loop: CASSAADWRAGELFF. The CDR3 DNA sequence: TGTGCCAGCAGCGCGGCGGACTGGAGGGCGGGGGAGCTGTTTTTT.

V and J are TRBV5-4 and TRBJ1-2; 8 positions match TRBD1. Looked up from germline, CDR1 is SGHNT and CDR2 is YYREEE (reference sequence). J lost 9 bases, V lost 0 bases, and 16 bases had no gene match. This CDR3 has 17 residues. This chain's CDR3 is CASSLGGTGSTAESYTF. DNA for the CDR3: TGTGCCAGCAGCTTGGGTGGGACAGGAAGTACCGCTGAGAGCTACACCTTC.

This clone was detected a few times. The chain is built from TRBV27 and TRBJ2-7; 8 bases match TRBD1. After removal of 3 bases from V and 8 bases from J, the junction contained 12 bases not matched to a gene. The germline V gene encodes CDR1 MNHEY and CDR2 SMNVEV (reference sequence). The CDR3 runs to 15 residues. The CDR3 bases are TGTGCCAGCAGTTTCATTTACTTGACAGGGGAAAAGCAGTACTTC. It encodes CASSFIYLTGEKQYF.

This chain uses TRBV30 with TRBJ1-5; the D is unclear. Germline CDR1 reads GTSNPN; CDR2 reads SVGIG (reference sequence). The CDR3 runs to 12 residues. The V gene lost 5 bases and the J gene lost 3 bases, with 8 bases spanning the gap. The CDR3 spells CAWGHTNQPQHF. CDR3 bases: TGTGCCTGGGGGCACACCAATCAGCCCCAGCATTTT.

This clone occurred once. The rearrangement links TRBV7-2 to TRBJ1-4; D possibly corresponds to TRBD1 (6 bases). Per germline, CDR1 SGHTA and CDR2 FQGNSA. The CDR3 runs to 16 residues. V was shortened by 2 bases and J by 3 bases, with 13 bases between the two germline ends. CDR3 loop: CASSLRPAGANEKLFF. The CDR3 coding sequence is TGTGCCAGCAGCTTAAGACCGGCAGGGGCTAATGAAAAACTGTTTTTT.

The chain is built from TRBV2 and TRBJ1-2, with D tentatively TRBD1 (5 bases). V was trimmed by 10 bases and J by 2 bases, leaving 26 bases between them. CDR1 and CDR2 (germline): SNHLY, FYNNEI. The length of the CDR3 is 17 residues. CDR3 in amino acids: CAIHPQGKGESNYGYTF. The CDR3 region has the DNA TGTGCCATCCATCCCCAGGGCAAAGGAGAGTCAAACTATGGCTACACCTTC.

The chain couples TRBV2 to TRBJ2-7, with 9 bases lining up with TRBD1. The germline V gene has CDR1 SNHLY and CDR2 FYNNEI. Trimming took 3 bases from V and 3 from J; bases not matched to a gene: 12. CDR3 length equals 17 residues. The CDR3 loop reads CASSELRYETGGYEQYF. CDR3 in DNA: TGTGCCAGCAGTGAGCTGAGGTACGAGACAGGGGGCTACGAGCAGTACTTC.

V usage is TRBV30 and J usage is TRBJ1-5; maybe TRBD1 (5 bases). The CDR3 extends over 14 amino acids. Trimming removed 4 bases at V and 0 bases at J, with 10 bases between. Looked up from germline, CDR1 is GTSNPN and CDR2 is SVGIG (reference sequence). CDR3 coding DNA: TGTGCCTGGACCAGGGCCTATAGCAATCAGCCCCAGCATTTT. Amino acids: CAWTRAYSNQPQHF.

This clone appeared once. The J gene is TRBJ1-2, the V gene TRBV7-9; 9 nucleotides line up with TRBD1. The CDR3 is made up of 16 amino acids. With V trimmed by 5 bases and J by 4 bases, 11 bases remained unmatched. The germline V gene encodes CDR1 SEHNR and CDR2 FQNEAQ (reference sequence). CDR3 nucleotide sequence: TGTGCCAGCAGCCCAAGGACAGGGGTGATCCTCTATGGCTACACCTTC. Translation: CASSPRTGVILYGYTF.